This TCR beta chain was captured in a study of shared clonotypes between healthy human individuals. All donors were Caucasian adults living in Nashville, Tennessee. Partitioning of CD4+ cells yielded a CD45RA+ naive subset and a CD45RA-negative memory subset. CDR1 and CDR2 from the germline V gene are SGHRS and YFSETQ. With 2 bases clipped from V and 2 bases from J, the junction kept 11 bases outside the gene matches. The CDR3 contains 17 residues. Libraries were prepared by immunoSEQ multiplex PCR; TCRdb keeps only in-frame clonotypes and omits some of them. The sample contains some 2 million clones, 90% to 95% of which appear only once.

Material: naive CD4+ T cells sorted from blood. Noted subset: CD45RA+ positively selected. This receptor was taken from a man aged 18 to 35 in good health. The chain is built from TRBV5-1 and TRBJ2-3, with 7 bases lining up with TRBD1. CDR3 loop: CASSFRLQGSATDTQYF. CDR3 bases: TGCGCCAGCAGCTTTCGATTACAGGGGAGTGCCACAGATACGCAGTATTTT.